This entry lists 16 T cell receptor beta chains sequenced from one sample in a study of blood T cells in healthy people across ages (dated by TCRdb to between 2015 and 2017). Library method: 5' RACE. Sequencing was performed on an Illumina HiSeq 2500. A second PCR of about 7 to 12 cycles was run with a J-beta primer mix and a sample-barcoded 5' primer. TCRdb trimmed the raw reads at Q25, called clones with MiXCR and kept productive beta chains. Duplicate CDR3 protein sequences are folded into a single record with the most common DNA and genes. Recorded for this sample are 750,000 to 950,000 distinct CDR3 sequences; roughly 29% of them occurred a single time. In total, the top ten clones hold roughly a tenth of the sample. The sample was also linked to a second study, of T cells of mothers and their children.

Sequences were obtained from blood. These TCRs come from a woman aged 40 to 55 in good health.

The chain couples TRBV20-1 to TRBJ2-7, with a possible D match to TRBD1 (5 bases). This CDR3 comprises 13 residues. CDR1 DFQATT and CDR2 SNEGSKA come from the germline V gene (reference sequence). Trimming took off 2 bases at V and 2 bases at J, with 10 bases between the two ends. The CDR3 sequence: CSARSSRAYEQYF. CDR3 DNA sequence: TGCAGTGCTAGATCGTCCAGGGCCTACGAGCAGTACTTC.

This clonotype was seen only a few times. A single base separates this from a much larger clone, so it may be a read error. This chain joins TRBV7-2 and TRBJ2-3; 10 bases agree with TRBD2. Losses at the gene ends were 0 bases for V and 6 bases for J; bases not matched to a gene: 9. Germline lookup yields CDR1 SGHTA and CDR2 FQGNSA. The CDR3 has 17 residues. CDR3: CASSLAQASGGSDTQYF. CDR3 DNA sequence: TGTGCCAGCAGCTTAGCGCAGGCTAGCGGGGGAAGTGATACGCAGTATTTT.

V gene TRBV2 combines with J gene TRBJ2-5; 9 nucleotides align to TRBD1. Germline CDR1 reads SNHLY; CDR2 reads FYNNEI. The CDR3 runs to 15 residues. The V gene end was trimmed by 1 base and the J gene end by 3 bases; junction bases not matched to a gene: 3. The CDR3 loop is CASSEGGTGKETQYF. In DNA, the CDR3 is TGTGCCAGCAGTGAAGGAGGGACAGGGAAAGAGACCCAGTACTTC. The variable domain in full, with the rest retrieved from reference TRBV2 and TRBJ2-5, is EPEVTQTPSHQVTQMGQEVILRCVPISNHLYFYWYRQILGQKVEFLVSFYNNEISEKSEIFDDQFSVERPDGSNFTLKIRSTKLEDSAMYFCASSEGGTGKETQYFGPGTRLLVL.

CDR3 DNA sequence: TGCGCCAGCAGCTTACGTCAGGGGCTCGGTGATACGCAGTATTTT. Amino acid sequence: CASSLRQGLGDTQYF. The chain links TRBV5-1 to TRBJ2-3; D perhaps matches TRBD1 (6 bases). CDR1 SGHRS and CDR2 YFSETQ come from the germline V gene. The CDR3 has 15 residues. With 2 bases removed from V and 6 bases from J, the gap between germline ends came to 16 bases.

CDR3 coding DNA: TGCGCCAGCAGCTTGGGGGACAGTGCGGCTAATGAAAAACTGTTTTTT. As protein: CASSLGDSAANEKLFF. The V gene is TRBV5-1, the J gene TRBJ1-4; 7 nucleotides agree with TRBD1. CDR3 size: 16 residues. J was trimmed by 3 bases and V by 0 bases; bases with no gene match: 5. The V gene's germline CDR1 is SGHRS and CDR2 YFSETQ.

This clonotype was seen ten or more times. The J gene is TRBJ2-1, the V gene TRBV24-1, with 11 bases matching TRBD2. Germline trimming cut 4 bases from V and 4 bases from J; bases unmatched to any gene: 5. The CDR3 length is 16 residues. Germline V gives CDR1 KGHDR, CDR2 SFDVKD. CDR3 in DNA: TGTGCCACCAGTGACCTTAGCGGGGGGGCTTACAATGAGCAGTTCTTC. Its translation is CATSDLSGGAYNEQFF.

About this clonotype itself: A clone one base away is much larger, so this may be a read error. The V and J genes are TRBV27 and TRBJ1-2; 7 bases map to TRBD1. Losses at the gene ends were 6 bases for V and 4 bases for J; bases not matched to a gene: 11. This CDR3 is 15 amino acids long. CDR1 is MNHEY, CDR2 SMNVEV, per germline (reference sequence). The CDR3, as DNA: TGTGCCAGCAGGCCCGCAGGGGGATGGAGCTATGGCTACACCTTC. It translates to CASRPAGGWSYGYTF.

V and J are TRBV12-5 and TRBJ2-4; 10 bases match TRBD2. TRBJ2-5 matches the DNA end more closely, so the J call is doubtful. The germline gives CDR1 LGHNT, CDR2 FRNRAP. The CDR3 extends over 15 amino acids. CDR3 residues: CASGYILAGQETQYF. CDR3 sequence (DNA): TGTGCTAGTGGTTACATACTAGCGGGACAAGAGACCCAGTACTTC.

This chain connects TRBV9 to TRBJ2-5; unclear D gene. Trimming left V 3 bases short and J 11 bases short, with 26 bases between. CDR3 length: 16 residues. CDR1 SGDLS and CDR2 YYNGEE come from the germline V gene. The CDR3 region is CASSARGPPIDNEQYF. The CDR3 region has the DNA TGTGCCAGCAGCGCCAGAGGTCCCCCAATCGACAATGAGCAGTACTTC. Filled out from reference TRBV9 and TRBJ2-5, the complete variable domain reads DSGVTQTPKHLITATGQRVTLRCSPRSGDLSVYWYQQSLDQGLQFLIQYYNGEERAKGNILERFSAQQFPDLHSELNLSSLELGDSALYFCASSARGPPIDNEQYFGPGTRLLVL.

This clonotype appeared many times. The chain links TRBV6-5 to TRBJ2-6, with unresolved D. This CDR3 contains 16 residues. V lost 2 bases and J 4 bases, leaving 12 bases between the germline ends. Per the germline V gene, CDR1 is MNHEY and CDR2 is SVGAGI. DNA for the CDR3: TGTGCCAGCAGTTACCTATTATCCTCCGGGGCCAACGTCCTGACTTTC. Translated: CASSYLLSSGANVLTF.

The table lists this clonotype with a few counts. The chain has TRBV7-9 and TRBJ1-2; D unresolved. Germline values: CDR1 SEHNR, CDR2 FQNEAQ (reference sequence). The CDR3 loop spans 14 amino acids. Trimming stripped 1 base from V and 8 bases from J, with 14 bases between. DNA for the CDR3: TGTGCCAGCAGCTTAGAGTCCTCTGTCGAGGGCTACACCTTC. Protein sequence: CASSLESSVEGYTF.

The chain combines TRBV12-1 with TRBJ1-5; no check of the table's D call, TRBD1, against the DNA was made. TRBV12-1 is described as a pseudogene. The CDR3 extends over 15 amino acids. The CDR3 loop is CASSWTGGAGQPQHF. CDR3 nucleotides: TGTGCCAGCAGCTGGACAGGGGGCGCAGGTCAGCCCCAGCATTTT.

Note on this clonotype: A read error may be the cause here, since a much bigger clone is one base away. The chain recombines TRBV4-3 with TRBJ2-1, with D perhaps given as TRBD1 or TRBD2 (5 bases each). In germline, CDR1 is LGHNA, CDR2 YSLEER. The CDR3 runs to 15 residues. V dropped 0 bases and J dropped 8 bases, with 14 bases sitting between them. The CDR3 here is CASSQDEAGRDEQFF. CDR3 in DNA: TGCGCCAGCAGCCAAGATGAGGCAGGGCGGGATGAGCAGTTCTTC.

The V gene is TRBV5-1, the J gene TRBJ2-7; 10 positions agree with TRBD1. With 4 bases clipped from V and 5 bases from J, the junction kept 6 bases outside the gene matches. Germline V lookup: CDR1 SGHRS, CDR2 YFSETQ. The CDR3 contains 14 residues. The CDR3 DNA follows: TGCGCCAGCAGCAAGGGACAGGGGACCCACGAGCAGTACTTC. It specifies CASSKGQGTHEQYF.

This clonotype was detected only a few times. This chain joins TRBV20-1 and TRBJ1-1; 8 positions match TRBD1. This CDR3 contains 13 residues. Germline V gene sequence: CDR1 DFQATT, CDR2 SNEGSKA (reference sequence). Losses at the gene ends were 5 bases for V and 11 bases for J; bases not matched to a gene: 13. The CDR3 here is CSAQTGARLLAFF. The CDR3 DNA is TGCAGTGCTCAGACAGGGGCGAGACTTCTTGCTTTCTTT.

The DNA of the CDR3 is TGTGCCAGCCGACGGGACATCAATGAAAAACTGTTTTTT. Protein product: CASRRDINEKLFF. The chain couples TRBV18 to TRBJ1-4, with a weak D call TRBD1 (6 bases). CDR3 length equals 13 residues. V lost 8 bases and J lost 5, with 12 bases in between. Germline V lookup: CDR1 KGHSH, CDR2 LQKENI. Combining the CDR3 with reference TRBV18 and TRBJ1-4 gives the whole variable domain NAGVMQNPRHLVRRRGQEARLRCSPMKGHSHVYWYRQLPEEGLKFMVYLQKENIIDESGMPKERFSAEFPKEGPSILRIQQVVRGDSAAYFCASRRDINEKLFFGSGTQLSVL.